Listed here are 27 T cell receptor beta chains from one sample, sequenced in a study of T cell responses to AZD1222 COVID-19 vaccine. TCRdb's copy holds only in-frame clones and misses some; the assay was immunoSEQ multiplex PCR. The table has 150,000 or so clones, approximately 90% seen once. This material consisted of peripheral blood, taken on day 0 of AZD1222 vaccination. These receptors came from an adult in good health.

V and J are TRBV14 and TRBJ2-1; D is uncertain. V was trimmed by 2 bases and J by 3 bases, leaving 11 bases between them. Germline values: CDR1 SGHDN, CDR2 FVKESK. The CDR3 consists of 15 residues. The CDR3 protein is CASSQSYRSYNEQFF. The CDR3 nucleotides are TGTGCCAGCAGCCAATCCTATCGGAGCTACAATGAGCAGTTCTTC.

V gene TRBV7-9 combines with J gene TRBJ2-2, with D perhaps TRBD2 (6 bases). V was cut by 1 base and J by 3 bases, with 9 bases left in between. Per the germline V gene, CDR1 is SEHNR and CDR2 is FQNEAQ (reference sequence). CDR3 size: 15 residues. CDR3 sequence: CASSLGGIDTGELFF. CDR3 DNA sequence: TGTGCCAGCAGCTTAGGCGGGATAGACACCGGGGAGCTGTTTTTT.

CDR3 sequence: CASSLGFGAGVDTQYF. The CDR3 nucleotides are TGTGCCAGCAGCTTAGGGTTCGGGGCGGGAGTGGATACGCAGTATTTT. This rearrangement joins TRBV7-6 to TRBJ2-3; the match to TRBD2 covers 7 bases. V lost 1 base, J lost 6 bases, and 10 bases stayed unmatched. Per germline, CDR1 SGHVS and CDR2 FNYEAQ. There are 16 residues in the CDR3.

This sequence joins TRBV5-6 and TRBJ2-7; no firm D call. Trimming shortened V by 2 bases and J by 6 bases, and 18 bases separated the two germline ends. This CDR3 is 15 amino acids long. CDR1 and CDR2 (germline): SGHDT, YYEEEE. This CDR3 is CASSLWARFISEQYF. In DNA, the CDR3 is TGTGCCAGCAGCTTATGGGCCCGGTTTATCTCCGAGCAGTACTTC.

A few counts support this clone. The chain carries TRBV7-9 and TRBJ1-4, with unresolved D. CDR1 and CDR2 from the germline V gene are SEHNR and FQNEAQ (reference sequence). This CDR3 has 15 residues. Trimming shortened V by 2 bases and J by 5 bases, and 12 bases separated the two germline ends. CDR3 protein: CASSLSARRNEKLFF. The CDR3 DNA reads TGTGCCAGCAGCTTAAGCGCTCGCAGGAATGAAAAACTGTTTTTT.

The chain couples TRBV5-4 to TRBJ2-2; 10 bases match TRBD2. The J segment lost 4 bases and the V segment lost 0 bases, leaving 3 bases of the junction unmatched. The CDR3 spans 16 residues. The germline CDR1 and CDR2 sequences are SGHNT and YYREEE (reference sequence). The DNA for the CDR3 is TGTGCCAGCAGCTTGGCGCTAGCGGGAGCCACCGGGGAGCTGTTTTTT. Protein product: CASSLALAGATGELFF.

This rearrangement joins TRBV27 to TRBJ2-7; D may be TRBD1 or TRBD2 (5 bases each). Trimming took off 0 bases at V and 0 bases at J, with 12 bases between the two ends. The CDR3 has 16 amino acids. Germline V gene data show CDR1 as MNHEY and CDR2 as SMNVEV (reference sequence). The CDR3 DNA sequence: TGTGCCAGCAGTTTATCGGTGGGGGACCACTCCTACGAGCAGTACTTC. Translated: CASSLSVGDHSYEQYF.

The rearrangement links TRBV9 to TRBJ2-7; 11 bases match TRBD2. V gave up 3 bases and J gave up 7 bases; unmatched junction bases: 6. Per the germline V gene, CDR1 is SGDLS and CDR2 is YYNGEE. The CDR3 has 14 amino acids. CDR3 DNA sequence: TGTGCCAGCAGCGCGCTAGCGGGAGGTTATGAGCAGTACTTC. This gives the protein CASSALAGGYEQYF.

This clone was recorded only once. CDR3 DNA sequence: TGTGCCAGCTCACCCGGGACACCGAACACCGGGGAGCTGTTTTTT. As protein: CASSPGTPNTGELFF. The chain recombines TRBV18 with TRBJ2-2; D perhaps matches TRBD1 (6 bases). This CDR3 has 15 residues. The V gene lost 3 bases and the J gene lost 0 bases, with 8 bases spanning the gap. Germline values: CDR1 KGHSH, CDR2 LQKENI.

The V and J genes are TRBV7-9 and TRBJ1-4, with D hard to call. This CDR3 region has 13 residues. Germline V CDR1 and CDR2: SEHNR, FQNEAQ (reference sequence). Trimming pared 2 bases from V and 8 bases from J, leaving 9 bases between. CDR3 coding DNA: TGTGCCAGCAGCTTATCCGGGAGAGAAAAACTGTTTTTT. This codes for CASSLSGREKLFF.

V and J are TRBV4-1 and TRBJ2-1; tentatively, D is TRBD2 (5 bases). The V gene's germline CDR1 is MGHRA and CDR2 YSYEKL. The CDR3 runs 17 residues. The V end was cut by 4 bases, the J end by 1 base, with 17 bases between. The CDR3 DNA reads TGCGCCAGCAGCCCCTCCGGCGCGGGCCGTTCCTACAATGAGCAGTTCTTC. It encodes CASSPSGAGRSYNEQFF.

This sequence joins TRBV7-2 and TRBJ2-3; D gene uncertain. CDR3 length equals 15 residues. Trimming took 3 bases from V and 2 from J, leaving 12 bases between them. Germline-derived CDR1 and CDR2 are SGHTA and FQGNSA. CDR3 DNA sequence: TGTGCCAGCAGCTTTGGGTGGGCTGACACAGATACGCAGTATTTT. This gives the protein CASSFGWADTDTQYF. The whole variable domain, remainder taken from reference TRBV7-2 and TRBJ2-3, is GAGVSQSPSNKVTEKGKDVELRCDPISGHTALYWYRQSLGQGLEFLIYFQGNSAPDKSGLPSDRFSAERTGGSVSTLTIQRTQQEDSAVYLCASSFGWADTDTQYFGPGTRLTVL.

The chain employs TRBV28 and TRBJ2-7, with 10 bases identical to TRBD2. CDR1 MDHEN and CDR2 SYDVKM come from the germline V gene. This CDR3 is 15 amino acids long. Trimming took 4 bases from V and 3 from J; bases not matched to a gene: 6. Here the CDR3 reads CASSSSGRAFYEQYF. DNA for the CDR3: TGTGCCAGCAGTTCCAGCGGGAGGGCCTTCTACGAGCAGTACTTC.

The rearrangement links TRBV2 to TRBJ2-1; 12 bases map to TRBD2. The junction had 8 bases not matched to a gene; V was cut back by 7 bases and J by 7 bases. Germline V gives CDR1 SNHLY, CDR2 FYNNEI. The CDR3 spans 15 residues. CDR3 nucleotide sequence: TGTGCCAGCACCTTGACTAGCGGGAGAGTGAATGAGCAGTTCTTC. Protein: CASTLTSGRVNEQFF.

The chain is built from TRBV3-1 (or the pseudogene TRBV3-2) and TRBJ2-2; 10 bases are shared with TRBD2. CDR3 length: 16 residues. With V trimmed by 4 bases and J by 4 bases, 6 bases remained unmatched. CDR1 and CDR2 from the germline V gene are LGHDT and YNNKEL (reference sequence). The CDR3 protein is CASSLRTSGVTGELFF. CDR3 DNA sequence: TGTGCCAGCAGCCTCAGGACTAGCGGAGTCACCGGGGAGCTGTTTTTT.

Turning to this clone: Other DNA sequences in this sample translate to the same CDR3. This chain uses TRBV5-1 with TRBJ1-3, with D unresolved. Trimming stripped 1 base from V and 4 bases from J, with 6 bases between. The CDR3 consists of 13 residues. Germline assignment: CDR1 SGHRS and CDR2 YFSETQ. The CDR3 here is CASSLSSGNTIYF. The CDR3 DNA is TGCGCCAGCAGCTTGAGCTCGGGAAACACCATATATTTT.

About this clone itself: Sequence at one end of the junction differs from germline and may be a read error. The gene calls are TRBV29-1 and TRBJ2-5, with 7 positions matching TRBD1. Germline values: CDR1 SQVTM, CDR2 ANQGSEA. This CDR3 spans 11 amino acids. CDR3 bases: TGCAGCGTTGTAAAATCCGGACAGGCCAACTTC. The encoded protein is CSVVKSGQANF.

The CDR3 is CAWSERNTDTQYF. The CDR3 DNA sequence: TGTGCCTGGAGCGAGCGGAACACAGATACGCAGTATTTT. The V gene is TRBV30, the J gene TRBJ2-3, with a weak D call TRBD2 (5 bases). V dropped 3 bases and J dropped 2 bases, with 9 bases sitting between them. CDR1 GTSNPN and CDR2 SVGIG come from the germline V gene (reference sequence). The length of the CDR3 is 13 residues.

This clone was found once. The chain carries TRBV5-1 and TRBJ2-2; a weak D match, TRBD1 (7 bases). This CDR3 is 16 amino acids long. V was pared by 3 bases and J by 6 bases, with 18 bases between. Germline lookup yields CDR1 SGHRS and CDR2 YFSETQ. The CDR3 sequence is CASSSRPIRGAGELFF. CDR3 DNA: TGCGCCAGCAGCTCAAGGCCAATCAGGGGGGCCGGGGAGCTGTTTTTT.

This chain links TRBV6-2 or TRBV6-3 with TRBJ2-7, with 9 nucleotides matching TRBD2. Germline loops: CDR1 MNHEY, CDR2 SVGEGT. The junction had 10 bases not matched to a gene; V was cut back by 2 bases and J by 5 bases. The CDR3 consists of 16 residues. Written as DNA, the CDR3 is TGTGCCAGCAGTTACGGGGGTAGCGGGAGAATCGACGAGCAGTACTTC. This codes for CASSYGGSGRIDEQYF.

The genes are TRBV29-1 and TRBJ1-1; D is possibly TRBD1 (6 bases). The CDR3 is 13 amino acids. Per germline, CDR1 SQVTM and CDR2 ANQGSEA. Between the trimmed V and J ends, which lost 6 bases and 1 base, there was a span of 12 bases. Here the CDR3 DNA reads TGCAGCGTCTCGACAGGTCGGAACACTGAAGCTTTCTTT. Translated, it gives CSVSTGRNTEAFF.

The J gene is TRBJ1-5, the V gene TRBV2, with D uncertain. Trimming shortened V by 7 bases and J by 0 bases, and 10 bases separated the two germline ends. The CDR3 is 14 residues long. Germline V CDR1 and CDR2: SNHLY, FYNNEI. The CDR3 DNA is TGTGCCAGCACTGACAAAAATAGCAATCAGCCCCAGCATTTT. Translating it yields CASTDKNSNQPQHF.

The chain recombines TRBV5-4 with TRBJ1-1; D may be TRBD1 (5 bases). V lost 5 bases to trimming and J lost 3 bases, with 20 bases between them. Looked up from germline, CDR1 is SGHNT and CDR2 is YYREEE (reference sequence). The length of the CDR3 is 16 residues. This CDR3 reads CASSPSPQGAYTEAFF. In DNA, the CDR3 is TGTGCCAGCAGTCCATCTCCTCAAGGGGCCTACACTGAAGCTTTCTTT.

In its sample, this clone was seen a few times. The V gene is TRBV11-3, the J gene TRBJ2-2; D possibly corresponds to TRBD2 (6 bases). The CDR3 contains 15 residues. V shed 3 bases and J shed 6 bases, with 14 bases lying between them. CDR1 and CDR2 (germline): SGHNT, YENEEA. The CDR3 loop reads CASSFSGGAPGELFF. Here the CDR3 DNA reads TGTGCCAGCAGCTTCTCCGGGGGAGCCCCCGGGGAGCTGTTTTTT.

This chain links TRBV12-5 with TRBJ1-1; 7 positions agree with TRBD1. The CDR3 runs 14 residues. Trimming at V came to 2 bases and at J to 3 bases, leaving 3 bases not matched to a gene. CDR1 LGHNT and CDR2 FRNRAP come from the germline V gene. CDR3 amino acids: CASGLQGGYTEAFF. DNA of the CDR3: TGTGCTAGTGGTTTGCAAGGGGGCTACACTGAAGCTTTCTTT.

This rearrangement joins TRBV5-1 to TRBJ1-1, with D unclear. The V end was cut by 0 bases, the J end by 5 bases, with 8 bases between. This CDR3 has 13 residues. The germline CDR1 and CDR2 sequences are SGHRS and YFSETQ. For the CDR3, the DNA is TGCGCCAGCAGCTTGGAACCAGCTACTGAAGCTTTCTTT. Translated: CASSLEPATEAFF.

The chain carries TRBV15 and TRBJ1-2, with D uncertain. The CDR3 loop spans 11 amino acids. V was shortened by 5 bases and J by 6 bases, with 7 bases between the two germline ends. Germline V gene data show CDR1 as LNHNV and CDR2 as YYDKDF (reference sequence). The CDR3 DNA is TGTGCCACCAGCGGAGGCCATGGCTACACCTTC. Protein: CATSGGHGYTF. Full variable domain (missing parts from reference TRBV15 and TRBJ1-2): DAMVIQNPRYQVTQFGKPVTLSCSQTLNHNVMYWYQQKSSQAPKLLFHYYDKDFNNEADTPDNFQSRRPNTSFCFLDIRSPGLGDTAMYLCATSGGHGYTFGSGTRLTVV.